This is a list of T cell receptor beta chains from one sample in a study of OX40 agonist ivuxolimab in advanced cancers. The protocol was immunoSEQ multiplex PCR, while the TCRdb copy is restricted to in-frame clones and leaves out a portion. The sample yields tens of thousands of clones, 75% to 85% seen once. Material: CD4+ or CD8+ T cells sorted from blood, obtained in a trial of the OX40 agonist ivuxolimab. The receptors shown here come from an adult with an advanced solid tumor such as melanoma, head and neck, liver or kidney cancer. Each CDR3 is given with its conserved first and last residue. D genes are given only for firm matches. Rows give clone size only sometimes, using once, few, many, or a class for an expanded clone.

d_call,v_call,clone_size,j_call,cdr3_aa,cdr3_nt
TRBD2,TRBV5-4,.,TRBJ2-3,CASSTRGTSGATDTQYF,TGTGCCAGCAGCACTCGCGGGACTAGCGGGGCTACAGATACGCAGTATTTT
.,TRBV30,.,TRBJ1-1,CAWSVYRTTTEAFF,TGTGCCTGGAGTGTTTACAGGACCACCACTGAAGCTTTCTTT
TRBD1,TRBV2,.,TRBJ1-1,CASVRGPFTEAFF,TGTGCCAGTGTAAGGGGGCCCTTCACTGAAGCTTTCTTT
.,TRBV7-2,.,TRBJ1-2,CASSLGQGGSYGYTF,TGTGCCAGCAGCTTAGGGCAGGGTGGGAGCTATGGCTACACCTTC
.,TRBV11-3,.,TRBJ2-3,CASSLGTARRRSSDTQYF,TGTGCCAGCAGCTTAGGGACAGCCCGCCGGCGGAGCAGTGATACGCAGTATTTT
.,TRBV2,.,TRBJ1-2,CASSLDSGRGYTF,TGTGCCAGCAGCCTAGACAGCGGACGTGGCTACACCTTC
.,TRBV4-3,.,TRBJ1-2,CASSQDYTGTYGYTF,TGCGCCAGCAGCCAAGATTACACAGGGACCTATGGCTACACCTTC
.,TRBV5-5,.,TRBJ2-3,CASSSVRDTQYF,TGTGCCAGCAGCTCGGTCCGAGATACGCAGTATTTT
.,TRBV7-2,.,TRBJ2-7,CASSLAGTYEQYF,TGTGCCAGCAGCTTAGCGGGAACATACGAGCAGTACTTC
TRBD1,TRBV9,.,TRBJ2-3,CASSARDRASDTQYF,TGTGCCAGCAGCGCCCGGGACAGGGCGTCGGATACGCAGTATTTT
.,TRBV27,.,TRBJ1-2,CASSSPARHGYTF,TGTGCCAGCAGTTCCCCGGCCAGACATGGCTACACCTTC
TRBD1,TRBV6-1,.,TRBJ1-4,CASSPDRATNEKLFF,TGTGCCAGCAGTCCGGACAGGGCAACTAATGAAAAACTGTTTTTT
.,TRBV27,.,TRBJ1-1,CASSLSSRGSEAFF,TGTGCCAGCAGTTTATCTAGCAGGGGAAGTGAAGCTTTCTTT
.,TRBV11-2,once,TRBJ2-1,CASSLAGSSYNEQFF,TGTGCCAGCAGCTTAGCAGGTAGCTCCTACAATGAGCAGTTCTTC
TRBD2,TRBV5-4,.,TRBJ2-2,CASSFAGGRLGELFF,TGTGCCAGCAGCTTTGCTGGCGGGAGGTTAGGGGAGCTGTTTTTT
.,TRBV5-5,.,TRBJ1-6,CASSLLRVDSPLHF,TGTGCCAGCAGCTTGCTAAGGGTTGATTCACCCCTCCACTTT